This entry lists 28 T cell receptor beta chains sequenced from one sample in a study of T cell responses to AZD1222 COVID-19 vaccine. Assay used: immunoSEQ multiplex PCR; TCRdb lists only in-frame clones, some missing. The sample shows under 55,000 clones, around 80% of them seen only once. This specimen was peripheral blood, taken on day 0 of AZD1222 vaccination. These receptor sequences come from an adult in good health.

V and J are TRBV19 and TRBJ1-1, with D unclear. Germline assignment: CDR1 LNHDA and CDR2 SQIVND (reference sequence). With 4 bases removed from V and 7 bases from J, the gap between germline ends came to 22 bases. The CDR3 is 16 residues long. CDR3 amino acids: CASSTPMGRELVEAFF. CDR3 DNA: TGTGCCAGTAGTACCCCCATGGGCAGAGAGCTAGTTGAAGCTTTCTTT.

V usage is TRBV3-1 (or the pseudogene TRBV3-2) and J usage is TRBJ2-5; D is possibly TRBD2 (5 bases). The CDR3 totals 14 residues. The germline V gene encodes CDR1 LGHDT and CDR2 YNNKEL (reference sequence). Trimming removed 6 bases at V and 3 bases at J, with 14 bases between. The CDR3: CASRHRSVKETQYF. CDR3 DNA: TGTGCCAGCAGACACCGTAGCGTTAAAGAGACCCAGTACTTC.

The chain joins TRBV19 to TRBJ2-1; tentatively, D is TRBD1 (6 bases). Germline CDR1 LNHDA, CDR2 SQIVND (reference sequence). CDR3 size: 14 residues. CDR3 protein: CASNVLSGDNEQFF. The DNA for the CDR3 is TGTGCTTCCAATGTCTTGTCAGGGGACAATGAGCAGTTCTTC.

V is TRBV2 and J is TRBJ2-2, with D maybe TRBD1 (5 bases). CDR1 is SNHLY, CDR2 FYNNEI, per germline. The CDR3 contains 17 residues. V dropped 10 bases and J dropped 2 bases, with 23 bases sitting between them. The CDR3 is CATRGGPGRSNTGELFF. The CDR3 DNA follows: TGTGCCACAAGGGGTGGCCCCGGACGGTCTAACACCGGGGAGCTGTTTTTT.

The chain carries TRBV7-2 and TRBJ2-2, with D hard to call. With 1 base removed from V and 4 bases from J, the gap between germline ends came to 19 bases. CDR3 length: 18 amino acids. CDR1 and CDR2 from the germline V gene are SGHTA and FQGNSA. Here the CDR3 DNA reads TGTGCCAGCAGCTTAGACCCCCTGGGGATTGCAACCACCGGGGAGCTGTTTTTT. Translated: CASSLDPLGIATTGELFF.

The J gene is TRBJ2-3, the V gene TRBV7-3, with unresolved D. The V end lost 7 bases, the J end lost 2 bases, and 10 bases lay between the germline ends. Germline CDR1 is SGHTA and CDR2 is FQGTGA. The CDR3 contains 13 residues. The CDR3 coding sequence is TGTGCCAGCAATGACGGAGACACAGATACGCAGTATTTT. Its protein product is CASNDGDTDTQYF.

The chain combines TRBV18 with TRBJ1-2; 7 nucleotides agree with TRBD1. The CDR3 loop spans 13 amino acids. Germline V gene lookup returns CDR1 KGHSH and CDR2 LQKENI. J lost 8 bases, V lost 3 bases, and 6 bases had no gene match. The CDR3 sequence is CASSPTGDGGYTF. The CDR3 DNA sequence: TGTGCCAGCTCACCCACAGGGGATGGGGGCTACACCTTC.

The chain combines TRBV18 with TRBJ2-6; D may be TRBD2 (6 bases). Germline loops: CDR1 KGHSH, CDR2 LQKENI. This CDR3 contains 16 residues. V lost 3 bases to trimming and J lost 0 bases, with 9 bases between them. CDR3 loop: CASSPGLISGANVLTF. As DNA, the CDR3 is TGTGCCAGCTCACCGGGACTGATCTCTGGGGCCAACGTCCTGACTTTC.

This chain joins TRBV28 and TRBJ1-2, with 7 nucleotides matching TRBD1. CDR3 length equals 18 residues. Germline V gene sequence: CDR1 MDHEN, CDR2 SYDVKM. After removal of 1 base from V and 6 bases from J, the junction contained 17 bases not matched to a gene. The CDR3 DNA sequence: TGTGCCAGCAGTTTATCCGCCCGGAGACAGGGTAGAGGGGATGGCTACACCTTC. As protein: CASSLSARRQGRGDGYTF.

The chain couples TRBV28 to TRBJ1-5, with TRBD1 identical over 10 bases. The V segment lost 5 bases and the J segment 3 bases; nucleotides outside the gene matches: 7. There are 16 residues in the CDR3. Germline CDR1 is MDHEN and CDR2 is SYDVKM. CDR3 in DNA: TGTGCCAGCAGTAGGACCGGGACAGGGGACAATCAGCCCCAGCATTTT. Translation gives CASSRTGTGDNQPQHF.

The rearrangement joins TRBV7-8 to TRBJ1-5; D remains ambiguous. Germline CDR1 SGHVS, CDR2 FQNEAQ. The CDR3 is 14 amino acids. Trimming took off 0 bases at V and 11 bases at J, with 14 bases between the two ends. The DNA of the CDR3 is TGTGCCAGCAGCTTAGCGGGAACCGCGAAGGCCCAGCATTTT. It translates to CASSLAGTAKAQHF.

The chain employs TRBV6-5 and TRBJ2-3, with unresolved D. The CDR3 runs 13 residues. Between the trimmed V and J ends, which lost 1 base and 1 base, there was a span of 3 bases. Germline V gene sequence: CDR1 MNHEY, CDR2 SVGAGI. CDR3 residues: CASSYLGTDTQYF. Here the CDR3 DNA reads TGTGCCAGCAGTTACTTGGGCACAGATACGCAGTATTTT.

The chain uses TRBV5-1 and TRBJ2-3, with D possibly being TRBD1 or TRBD2 (5 bases each). Germline V gene data show CDR1 as SGHRS and CDR2 as YFSETQ. The CDR3 loop spans 13 amino acids. V was clipped by 6 bases and J by 4 bases, with 12 bases between them. The CDR3 loop reads CASKRDPPDTQYF. The CDR3 DNA reads as TGCGCCAGCAAAAGGGACCCCCCAGATACGCAGTATTTT.

The chain is built from TRBV5-8 and TRBJ2-2; D not certain. The CDR3 consists of 14 residues. V lost 1 base to trimming and J lost 7 bases, with 11 bases between them. The V gene's germline CDR1 is SGHTS and CDR2 YDEGEE. CDR3 region: CASSLLPDVGELFF. The CDR3 DNA reads as TGTGCCAGCAGCTTGTTGCCCGACGTCGGGGAGCTGTTTTTT. Based on the CDR3 plus reference TRBV5-8 and TRBJ2-2, the full variable domain is EAGVTQSPTHLIKTRGQQATLRCSPISGHTSVYWYQQALGLGLQFLLWYDEGEERNRGNFPPRFSGRQFPNYSSELNVNALELEDSALYLCASSLLPDVGELFFGEGSRLTVL.

The V call is TRBV4-1, the J call TRBJ2-5; no reliable D call. The CDR3 has 15 amino acids. The germline V gene encodes CDR1 MGHRA and CDR2 YSYEKL. With 1 base removed from V and 0 bases from J, the gap between germline ends came to 9 bases. The CDR3 region has the DNA TGCGCCAGCAGCCAAGGTGCAGGTAACCAAGAGACCCAGTACTTC. Its protein is CASSQGAGNQETQYF.

The genes are TRBV3-1 (or the pseudogene TRBV3-2) and TRBJ1-2, with TRBD1 matching over 9 bases. The CDR3 has 13 amino acids. Germline CDR1 and CDR2: LGHDT and YNNKEL (reference sequence). V lost 1 base and J lost 8; bases outside the gene matches: 2. CDR3 sequence (DNA): TGTGCCAGCAGCCAAGGGACAGGGGACGGCTACACCTTC. It encodes CASSQGTGDGYTF.

The J gene is TRBJ1-6, the V gene TRBV2; 8 nucleotides align to TRBD1. CDR3 length: 14 amino acids. Unmatched junction bases numbered 2, after V lost 6 bases and J lost 4 bases. Germline V lookup: CDR1 SNHLY, CDR2 FYNNEI. CDR3 protein: CASSRTGYNSPLHF. The CDR3 DNA reads TGTGCCAGCAGCCGGACAGGGTATAATTCACCCCTCCACTTT.

This clone was counted once. This chain links TRBV6-5 with TRBJ1-3; D unresolved. The germline gives CDR1 MNHEY, CDR2 SVGAGI. V lost 6 bases and J 0 bases, leaving 6 bases between the germline ends. CDR3 length: 13 residues. The CDR3 DNA is TGTGCCAGCAGCCGGACCTCTGGAAACACCATATATTTT. Residues: CASSRTSGNTIYF.

This rearrangement joins TRBV30 to TRBJ1-6; D call uncertain. The V gene lost 2 bases and the J gene lost 5 bases, with 4 bases spanning the gap. This CDR3 has 12 residues. The germline V gene encodes CDR1 GTSNPN and CDR2 SVGIG (reference sequence). The CDR3 region is CAWSNDNSPLHF. CDR3 sequence (DNA): TGTGCCTGGAGTAATGATAATTCACCCCTCCACTTT.

The chain uses TRBV6-6 and TRBJ2-7, with 9 bases aligning to TRBD1. There are 16 residues in the CDR3. After removal of 2 bases from V and 6 bases from J, the junction contained 11 bases not matched to a gene. In germline, CDR1 is MNHNY, CDR2 SVGAGI (reference sequence). The DNA of the CDR3 is TGTGCCAGCAGTTACCCCTCGGACAGGGGAGGGGGCGAGCAGTACTTC. As protein: CASSYPSDRGGGEQYF.

This chain joins TRBV5-1 and TRBJ2-3; D may correspond to TRBD1 or TRBD2 (5 bases each). V shed 0 bases and J shed 1 base, with 9 bases lying between them. Per germline, CDR1 SGHRS and CDR2 YFSETQ. This CDR3 region has 15 residues. CDR3 in amino acids: CASSLVEGRTDTQYF. In DNA, the CDR3 is TGCGCCAGCAGCTTGGTCGAGGGGCGCACAGATACGCAGTATTTT.

The CDR3 DNA is TGCAGCGTTGACGCCTACCGCCGCCAAGAGACCCAGTACTTC. Translation gives CSVDAYRRQETQYF. The chain combines TRBV29-1 with TRBJ2-5; no reliable D call. The V end lost 3 bases, the J end lost 1 base, and 12 bases lay between the germline ends. Germline V lookup: CDR1 SQVTM, CDR2 ANQGSEA. The CDR3 covers 14 residues.

CDR3 coding DNA: TGTGCCAGCAGTTTTACGTCCCTGGGTTCGGGCTACACCTTC. This encodes CASSFTSLGSGYTF. The chain is built from TRBV28 and TRBJ1-2; the D is unclear. The CDR3 is 14 residues long. The germline V gene encodes CDR1 MDHEN and CDR2 SYDVKM. Between the trimmed V and J ends, which lost 3 bases and 8 bases, there was a span of 16 bases.

The chain couples TRBV27 to TRBJ1-1; tentatively, D is TRBD1 (6 bases). Germline values: CDR1 MNHEY, CDR2 SMNVEV (reference sequence). Trimming left V 4 bases short and J 3 bases short, with 9 bases between. This CDR3 spans 13 amino acids. CDR3 nucleotides: TGTGCCAGCAGTTCGGGGGGGCACACTGAAGCTTTCTTT. Encoded protein: CASSSGGHTEAFF.

The J gene is TRBJ1-2, the V gene TRBV19, with D unresolved. CDR3 length equals 13 residues. V dropped 1 base and J dropped 6 bases, with 9 bases sitting between them. Germline values: CDR1 LNHDA, CDR2 SQIVND (reference sequence). CDR3 in amino acids: CASSIAVLNGYTF. As DNA, the CDR3 is TGTGCCAGTAGTATAGCAGTTCTGAATGGCTACACCTTC.

The chain employs TRBV12-5 and TRBJ2-7; D not resolved. The V end lost 2 bases, the J end lost 6 bases, and 14 bases lay between the germline ends. The CDR3 runs to 14 residues. In germline, CDR1 is LGHNT, CDR2 FRNRAP. CDR3 in amino acids: CASGLLGPLGEQYF. CDR3 DNA: TGTGCTAGTGGTTTGCTCGGGCCCCTCGGCGAGCAGTACTTC.

The V and J genes are TRBV19 and TRBJ2-7, with TRBD2 matching over 8 bases. There are 15 residues in the CDR3. CDR1 LNHDA and CDR2 SQIVND come from the germline V gene (reference sequence). The V gene end was trimmed by 5 bases and the J gene end by 0 bases; junction bases not matched to a gene: 6. CDR3 loop: CASSSRTSLSYEQYF. The DNA of the CDR3 is TGTGCCAGTAGTTCCCGGACTAGCCTCTCCTACGAGCAGTACTTC.

V is TRBV4-2 and J is TRBJ2-5; 12 bases fit TRBD2. V gave up 2 bases and J gave up 4 bases; unmatched junction bases: 5. The CDR3 is 16 residues long. Germline values: CDR1 LGHNA, CDR2 YNFKEQ. CDR3 in DNA: TGTGCCAGCAGCCAAACGGCTAGCGGGGGGGCAGAGACCCAGTACTTC. Its protein is CASSQTASGGAETQYF.